This T cell receptor beta chain stems from a study of T-cell memory formation after mild COVID-19. Across the whole study: TCR clusters were mostly confined to one donor each.

TCRdb redid the calling of the 5' RACE reads with MiXCR, one entry per CDR3 protein. The sample holds roughly 400,000 distinct CDR3 sequences, roughly 26% seen once. The CDR3 length is 15 residues. V lost 0 bases, J lost 3 bases, and 11 bases lay in between. Germline V gene data show CDR1 as LNHNV and CDR2 as YYDKDF (reference sequence). This clonotype was seen a handful of times. This chain connects TRBV15 to TRBJ1-2; no clear D. Sequencing was carried out using PBMCs or a T cell subset sorted from them (not recorded which). This TCR was sampled from an adult woman who had mild COVID-19 (a few samples of this study predate the infection). Cell type and time point are not known. CDR3 nucleotide sequence: TGTGCCACCAGCAGAGATCATAGATTGGACTATGGCTACACCTTC. This encodes CATSRDHRLDYGYTF.